The source of this TCR beta chain is a study of T cell repertoires in cytomegalovirus infection (dated by TCRdb to the late 2010s). Concerning the study at large: The HLA type of each donor mattered for the analysis, because public TCR beta signatures pointed to carriage of CMV infection along with the matching HLA type. The research as a whole found: In the ex vivo response, HLA-C-restricted CMV-specific TCR beta clonotypes were dominant, and in two of eight donors the single most frequent clonotype came from this HLA-C-restricted group. In both this cohort and an independent roughly 330-donor cohort, the cumulative frequency of public TCR beta family members distinguished carriers of CMV infection plus the relevant HLA type.

In its sample, this clonotype was seen many times. Its recognized antigen is unknown. The sample holds no much larger clone one base away, and base qualities are not on file. Sequencing instrument: Illumina HiSeq 1500. The public reads were reanalyzed by TCRdb: fastp trimming at Q25, MiXCR alignment, in-frame beta chains only. Entries are consolidated by CDR3 protein sequence, retaining the most common genes and DNA. The sample includes 100,000 to 150,000 distinct CDR3 sequences, with 8% to 9% observed a single time. The ten largest make up about 9.5% of the sample. The sample comprised PBMCs. The source is a human donor in good health (CMV status not recorded). Some clones in this sample may be carry-over from other donors' samples.

The DNA is TGTGCCAGCAGCTTAGCTGGTCAGGGAGGATCCTATGGCTACACCTTC. Its protein reads: CASSLAGQGGSYGYTF. The V and J genes are TRBV7-2 and TRBJ1-2; possibly the D gene is TRBD1, per 5 matching bases. Measured from the cysteine to the phenylalanine, the CDR3 is 16 residues long. Of the read, only the CDR3 DNA is kept; its 48 bases are in frame from base 1. At the junction V is shortened by 0 bases and J by 4 bases, with 15 bases in between. The germline V gene sets CDR1 to SGHTA and CDR2 to FQGNSA.